These 5 T cell receptor beta chains share one sample of origin, sequenced in a study of cytomegalovirus exposure and HLA in healthy donors. A multiplex PCR was run with 60 Vbeta primers and 13 Jbeta primers. The data were produced by immunoSEQ multiplex PCR, yet TCRdb's version contains in-frame clones alone and is incomplete. This sample's clone table lists over 30,000 clones. Sequenced material: PBMCs. Source of these receptors: a woman between 40 and 55 years old in good health and CMV-seropositive.

The V and J genes are TRBV5-6 and TRBJ2-1; TRBD2 matches at 16 bases. V lost 4 bases to trimming and J lost 12 bases; unmatched junction nucleotides: 4. The germline V gene encodes CDR1 SGHDT and CDR2 YYEEEE. CDR3 length: 14 residues. In DNA form, the CDR3 reads TGTGCCAGCAGCCATGGGACTAGCGGGAGGGCGCAGTTCTTC. This codes for CASSHGTSGRAQFF.

The rearrangement links TRBV19 to TRBJ2-7; 12 nucleotides agree with TRBD1. Trimming removed 5 bases from V and 2 bases from J; junction bases left unmatched: 4. From germline, CDR1 is LNHDA and CDR2 SQIVND (reference sequence). The length of the CDR3 is 15 residues. The CDR3 is CASSGGQGAAYEQYF. In nucleotides, the CDR3 is TGTGCCAGTAGTGGGGGACAGGGGGCCGCCTACGAGCAGTACTTC. Looking up the rest from reference TRBV19 and TRBJ2-7 gives the full variable domain: DGGITQSPKYLFRKEGQNVTLSCEQNLNHDAMYWYRQDPGQGLRLIYYSQIVNDFQKGDIAEGYSVSREKKESFPLTVTSAQKNPTAFYLCASSGGQGAAYEQYFGPGTRLTVT.

The rearrangement uses TRBV28 and TRBJ1-1, with D possibly matching TRBD1 (6 bases). The CDR3 extends over 16 amino acids. Trimming took off 6 bases at V and 4 bases at J, with 21 bases between the two ends. Germline values: CDR1 MDHEN, CDR2 SYDVKM. The CDR3 DNA sequence: TGTGCCAGCAGCCTGAGGACAGTCTTTCGAAGCACTGAAGCTTTCTTT. This translates into CASSLRTVFRSTEAFF.

V gene TRBV9 combines with J gene TRBJ2-5; D perhaps matches TRBD2 (6 bases). V was trimmed by 4 bases and J by 5 bases, leaving 21 bases between them. The CDR3 has 16 residues. Per germline, CDR1 SGDLS and CDR2 YYNGEE. Here the CDR3 DNA reads TGTGCCAGCAGCCTCCCACGGGAGACGGGGCGGGAGACCCAGTACTTC. It encodes CASSLPRETGRETQYF.

The chain links TRBV5-4 to TRBJ1-2; D is perhaps TRBD1 (5 bases). The V gene's germline CDR1 is SGHNT and CDR2 YYREEE (reference sequence). Between the trimmed V and J ends, which lost 4 bases and 4 bases, there was a span of 17 bases. This CDR3 comprises 15 residues. The CDR3 loop is CASSPRSGGVYGYTF. The DNA of the CDR3 is TGTGCCAGCAGCCCACGGTCCGGGGGAGTCTATGGCTACACCTTC.